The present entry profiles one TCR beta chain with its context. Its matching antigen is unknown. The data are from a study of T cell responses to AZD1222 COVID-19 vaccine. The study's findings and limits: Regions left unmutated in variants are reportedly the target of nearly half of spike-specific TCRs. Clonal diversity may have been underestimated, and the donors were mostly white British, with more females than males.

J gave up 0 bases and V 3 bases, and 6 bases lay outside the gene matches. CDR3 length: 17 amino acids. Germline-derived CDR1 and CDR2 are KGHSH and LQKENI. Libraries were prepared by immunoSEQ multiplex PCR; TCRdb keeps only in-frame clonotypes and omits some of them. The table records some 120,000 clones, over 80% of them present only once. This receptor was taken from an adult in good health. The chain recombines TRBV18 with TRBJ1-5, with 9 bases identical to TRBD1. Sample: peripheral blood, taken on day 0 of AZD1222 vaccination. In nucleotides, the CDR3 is TGTGCCAGCTCACCCTATGGGACAGGGACTAGCAATCAGCCCCAGCATTTT. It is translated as CASSPYGTGTSNQPQHF. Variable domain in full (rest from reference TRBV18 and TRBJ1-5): NAGVMQNPRHLVRRRGQEARLRCSPMKGHSHVYWYRQLPEEGLKFMVYLQKENIIDESGMPKERFSAEFPKEGPSILRIQQVVRGDSAAYFCASSPYGTGTSNQPQHFGDGTRLSIL.